Sequencing of this T cell receptor beta chain was carried out in a study of tumor and adjacent non-tumor tissue in lung cancer. A modified ARM-PCR protocol with three rounds of nested PCR amplified TCRbeta. TCRdb reanalysed the multiplex PCR reads using MiXCR and keeps one entry per CDR3 protein. The sample lists 200,000 to 250,000 distinct CDR3 sequences; around 70% were seen once. This CDR3 contains 15 residues. Trimming took 3 bases from V and 5 from J; bases not matched to a gene: 7. Germline loops: CDR1 SEHNR, CDR2 FQNEAQ (reference sequence). This sample's RNA came from whole unsorted tissue. The sequence came from a man aged 55 to 70 with non-small cell lung cancer. Material for sequencing was lung tumor tissue. J is TRBJ1-5 and V is TRBV7-9; 7 positions match TRBD1. CDR3 bases: TGTGCCAGCAGCTTCGGGACAGTGGGCTATCAGCCCCAGCATTTT. Its protein is CASSFGTVGYQPQHF.